The T cell receptor (beta chain) described here comes from a study of cytomegalovirus exposure and HLA in healthy donors. Study results and caveats: The majority of TCR sequences were rare, yet some public TCRs appeared in many donors. The study recorded fewer than 200 TCR beta chains that were cytomegalovirus-associated.

Sequenced by immunoSEQ multiplex PCR; TCRdb stores in-frame clones only, minus some. The table lists 60,000 or so clones, under 95% of them singletons, with approximately 0.99% in the top ten. As concerns this clone: Its antigen is still unknown.

The CDR3 runs to 14 residues. Germline V gene lookup returns CDR1 KGHSH and CDR2 LQKENI. Trimming left V 4 bases short and J 6 bases short, with 15 bases between. Sequencing was done on a sample of PBMCs. The V and J genes are TRBV18 and TRBJ1-2; tentatively, D is TRBD1 (5 bases). The clonotype was recovered from a man aged 18 to 30 in good health and CMV-seronegative. The DNA for the CDR3 is TGTGCCAGCTCACTAACCGGGGACTGGGATGGCTACACCTTC. Residues: CASSLTGDWDGYTF.